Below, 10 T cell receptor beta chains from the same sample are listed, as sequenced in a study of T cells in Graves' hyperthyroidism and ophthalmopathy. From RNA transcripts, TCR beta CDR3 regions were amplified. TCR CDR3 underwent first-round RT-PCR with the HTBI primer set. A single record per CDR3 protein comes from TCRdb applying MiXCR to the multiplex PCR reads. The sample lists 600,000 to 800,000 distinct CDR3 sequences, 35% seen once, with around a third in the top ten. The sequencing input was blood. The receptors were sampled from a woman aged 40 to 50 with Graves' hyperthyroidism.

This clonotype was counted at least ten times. CDR3 coding DNA: TGTGCCACCAATTTAATATCGGGGGCGAACACTGAAGCTTTCTTT. It specifies CATNLISGANTEAFF. V is TRBV15 and J is TRBJ1-1, with D tentatively TRBD1 (6 bases). Per germline, CDR1 LNHNV and CDR2 YYDKDF (reference sequence). CDR3 length equals 15 residues. V lost 7 bases to trimming and J lost 1 base, with 16 bases between them.

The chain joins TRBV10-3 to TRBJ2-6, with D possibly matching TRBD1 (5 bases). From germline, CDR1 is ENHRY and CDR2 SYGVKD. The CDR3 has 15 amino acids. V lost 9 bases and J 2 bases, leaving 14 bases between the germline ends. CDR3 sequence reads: CAIRRGNAGANVLTF. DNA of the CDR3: TGTGCCATACGAAGGGGAAACGCTGGGGCCAACGTCCTGACTTTC.

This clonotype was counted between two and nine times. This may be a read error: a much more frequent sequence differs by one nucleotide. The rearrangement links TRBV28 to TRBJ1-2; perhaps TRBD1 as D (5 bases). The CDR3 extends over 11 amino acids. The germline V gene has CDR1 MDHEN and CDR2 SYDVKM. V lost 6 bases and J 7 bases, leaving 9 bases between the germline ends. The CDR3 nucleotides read TGTGCCAGCAGGGGGGGGGTTGGCTACACCTTC. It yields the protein CASRGGVGYTF.

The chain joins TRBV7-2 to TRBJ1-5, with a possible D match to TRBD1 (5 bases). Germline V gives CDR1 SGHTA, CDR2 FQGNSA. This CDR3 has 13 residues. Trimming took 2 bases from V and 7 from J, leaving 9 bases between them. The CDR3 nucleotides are TGTGCCAGCAGCTTAAAGACAGAACAGCCCCAGCATTTT. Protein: CASSLKTEQPQHF.

CDR3 amino acids: CASSLQGRHEQYF. CDR3 nucleotide sequence: TGTGCCAGCAGTTTACAGGGGCGCCACGAGCAGTACTTC. The chain couples TRBV6-2 or TRBV6-3 to TRBJ2-7, with 7 nucleotides matching TRBD1. V lost 4 bases and J lost 5; bases outside the gene matches: 5. The germline V gene has CDR1 MNHEY and CDR2 SVGEGT. The CDR3 contains 13 residues.

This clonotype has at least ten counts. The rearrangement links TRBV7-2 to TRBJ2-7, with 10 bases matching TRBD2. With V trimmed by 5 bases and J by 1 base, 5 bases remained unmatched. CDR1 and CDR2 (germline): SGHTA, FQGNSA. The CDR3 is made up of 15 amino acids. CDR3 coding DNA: TGTGCCAGCAGCCACGGACTAGCGGAATCCTACGAGCAGTACTTC. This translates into CASSHGLAESYEQYF.

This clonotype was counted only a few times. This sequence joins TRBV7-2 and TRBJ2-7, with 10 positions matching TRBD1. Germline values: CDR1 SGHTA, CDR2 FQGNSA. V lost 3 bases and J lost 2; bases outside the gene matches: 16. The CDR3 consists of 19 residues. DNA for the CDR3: TGTGCCAGCAGCTTTAGACGACAGGGGGCAGGGGCTGCCACCTACGAGCAGTACTTC. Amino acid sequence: CASSFRRQGAGAATYEQYF.

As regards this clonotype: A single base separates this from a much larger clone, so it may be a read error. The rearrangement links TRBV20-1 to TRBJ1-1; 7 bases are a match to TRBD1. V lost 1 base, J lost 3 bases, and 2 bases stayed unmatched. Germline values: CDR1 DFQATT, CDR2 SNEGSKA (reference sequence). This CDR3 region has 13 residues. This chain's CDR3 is CSARGDRHTEAFF. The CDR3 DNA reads TGCAGTGCTAGAGGGGACAGACACACTGAAGCTTTCTTT.

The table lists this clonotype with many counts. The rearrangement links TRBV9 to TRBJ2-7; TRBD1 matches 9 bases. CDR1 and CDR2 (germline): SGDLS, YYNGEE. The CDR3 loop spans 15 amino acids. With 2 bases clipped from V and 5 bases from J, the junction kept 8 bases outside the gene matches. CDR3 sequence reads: CASSVSGTGNNEQYF. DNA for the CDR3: TGTGCCAGCAGCGTCAGCGGGACAGGGAACAACGAGCAGTACTTC.

This CDR3 is CASSESTIDTQYF. The CDR3 bases are TGCGCCAGCAGTGAGTCGACCATAGATACGCAGTATTTT. V usage is TRBV10-2 and J usage is TRBJ2-3; D unresolved. The CDR3 totals 13 residues. Germline assignment: CDR1 WSHSY and CDR2 SAAADI. Trimming removed 0 bases from V and 5 bases from J, with 6 bases in between.